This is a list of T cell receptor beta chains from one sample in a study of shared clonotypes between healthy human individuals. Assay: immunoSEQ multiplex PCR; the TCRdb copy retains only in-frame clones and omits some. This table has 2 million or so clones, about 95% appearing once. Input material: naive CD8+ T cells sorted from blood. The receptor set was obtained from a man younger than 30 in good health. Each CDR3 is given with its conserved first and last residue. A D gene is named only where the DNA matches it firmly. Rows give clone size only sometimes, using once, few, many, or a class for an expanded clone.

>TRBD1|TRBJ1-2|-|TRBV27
TGTGCCAGCAGTTCGAGGACAGGCTCCGACTATGGCTACACCTTC
CASSSRTGSDYGYTF
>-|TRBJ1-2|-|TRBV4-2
TGTGCCAGCAGCCAAGTAGGAGTGATCGCAGGGGAGGGTGGCTACACCTTC
CASSQVGVIAGEGGYTF
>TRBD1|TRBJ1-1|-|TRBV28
TGTGCCAGCAGTGAGACAGGGCTACACACTGAAGCTTTCTTT
CASSETGLHTEAFF
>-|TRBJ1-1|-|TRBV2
TGTGCCAGCAACTGGGATAGGACAGTGAACACTGAAGCTTTCTTT
CASNWDRTVNTEAFF
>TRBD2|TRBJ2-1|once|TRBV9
TGTGCCAGCCGGCGGACTAGCGGCTCGAATGAGCAGTTCTTC
CASRRTSGSNEQFF
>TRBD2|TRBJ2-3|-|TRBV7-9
TGTGCCAGCAGCTTAGTTGCTAGCGGGAGTTTCACAGATACGCAGTATTTT
CASSLVASGSFTDTQYF
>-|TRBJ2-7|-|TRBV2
TGTGCCAGCAGTCCGACCTACGAGCAGTACTTC
CASSPTYEQYF
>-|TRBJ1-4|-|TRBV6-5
TGTGCCAGCAGTTTACTGCCAGAGCTCTTCGTTGAAAAACTGTTTTTT
CASSLLPELFVEKLFF
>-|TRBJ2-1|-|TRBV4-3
TGCGCCAGCAGCCAAGTGAGGGGTAGCTACAATGAGCAGTTCTTC
CASSQVRGSYNEQFF
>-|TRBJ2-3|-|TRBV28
TGTGCCAGCAGTCCCCACTGGCTCGAGGATACGCAGTATTTT
CASSPHWLEDTQYF
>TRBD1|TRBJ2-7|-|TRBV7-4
TGTGCCAGCAGCTCGACGAGGGACAGCAGGTCCTACGAGCAGTACTTC
CASSSTRDSRSYEQYF
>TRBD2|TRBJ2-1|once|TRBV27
TGTGCCAGCAGTTTGAGCCAGCGGGAGATGGATGAGCAGTTCTTC
CASSLSQREMDEQFF
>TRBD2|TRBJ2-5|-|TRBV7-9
TGTGCCAGCAGCACTAGTGTGTCTAGCGGGAGGTGGGAGACCCAGTACTTC
CASSTSVSSGRWETQYF
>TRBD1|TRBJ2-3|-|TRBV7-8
TGTGCCAGCAGCTTAGACACAGGGGGCAATACAGATACGCAGTATTTT
CASSLDTGGNTDTQYF
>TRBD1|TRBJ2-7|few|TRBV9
TGTGCCAGCAGCGGACAGGGGTACGAGCAGTACTTC
CASSGQGYEQYF
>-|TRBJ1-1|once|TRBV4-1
TGCGCCAGCAGCCAAGAAGGCCGGACTGAAGCTTTCTTT
CASSQEGRTEAFF
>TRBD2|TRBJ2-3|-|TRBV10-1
TGCGCCAGCAGTTCAGCGGGGGCTTCTAGCACAGATACGCAGTATTTT
CASSSAGASSTDTQYF
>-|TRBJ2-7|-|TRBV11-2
TGTGCCAGCAGCCTCGACCAGAGATCCCCAGCCTGGGAGCAGTACTTC
CASSLDQRSPAWEQYF
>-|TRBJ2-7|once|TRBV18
TGTGCCAGCTCACCACCGACCTCCTACGAGCAGTACTTC
CASSPPTSYEQYF
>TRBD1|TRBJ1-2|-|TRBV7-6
TGTGCCAGCAGCTCGACAGGGGCCACGGGCTACACCTTC
CASSSTGATGYTF
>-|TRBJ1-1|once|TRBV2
TGTGCCAGCGAGTTTGGTGAAGCTTTCTTT
CASEFGEAFF
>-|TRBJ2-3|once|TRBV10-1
TGCGCCAGCAGCCCCGGGGGAGGCAGCACAGATACGCAGTATTTT
CASSPGGGSTDTQYF
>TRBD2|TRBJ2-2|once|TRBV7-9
TGTGCCAGCAGCCTCCTACTAGCGGATATGAACACCGGGGAGCTGTTTTTT
CASSLLLADMNTGELFF
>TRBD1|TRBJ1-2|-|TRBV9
TGTGCCAGCAGCCCCCCGCAGGGGGTACAGTACTATGGCTACACCTTC
CASSPPQGVQYYGYTF
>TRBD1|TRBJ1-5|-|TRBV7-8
TGTGCCAGCAGCTTAGCCATAAATAGGGGACAGGAAAATAATCAGCCCCAGCATTTT
CASSLAINRGQENNQPQHF
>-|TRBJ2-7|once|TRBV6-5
TGTGCCAGCAGTTACAGCGCGGGCCACTCCTACGAGCAGTACTTC
CASSYSAGHSYEQYF
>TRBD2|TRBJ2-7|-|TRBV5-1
TGCGCCAGCAGCTTGGGTCGGTGGGCGGGAGGCGACGAGCAGTACTTC
CASSLGRWAGGDEQYF
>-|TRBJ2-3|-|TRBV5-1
TGCGCCAGCAGCCAAGGAATATTCACCCTCACAGATACGCAGTATTTT
CASSQGIFTLTDTQYF
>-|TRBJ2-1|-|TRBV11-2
TGTGCCAGCAGCTTAGATCCGGAAAGCTCCTACAATGAGCAGTTCTTC
CASSLDPESSYNEQFF
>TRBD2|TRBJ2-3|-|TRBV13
TGTGCCAGCAGCGACACCGGACTAGCGGGAGGAGATACGCAGTATTTT
CASSDTGLAGGDTQYF
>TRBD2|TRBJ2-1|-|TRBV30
TGTGCCTGGAGCGTCGGGGGGACCCCGTTCTTC
CAWSVGGTPFF